This T cell receptor beta chain was recorded in a study of a mutant IDH1 vaccine in newly diagnosed glioma. Comments on this clone: Antigen specificity is unknown.

Per the germline V gene, CDR1 is MRHNA and CDR2 is SNTAGT. With V trimmed by 5 bases and J by 6 bases, 5 bases remained unmatched. There are 13 residues in the CDR3. Clones were sequenced by immunoSEQ multiplex PCR, and TCRdb holds only the in-frame ones, with some missing. In the table there are over 25,000 clones, 85% to 90% of which are singletons. The time point denotes: week 23, last vaccination. The vaccine gave 300 ug of a 20-mer mutant IDH1 peptide subcutaneously per dose. This clonotype was sampled from a man aged 35-49 years with glioma. This material consisted of PBMCs, taken from a glioma patient whose treatment included an IDH1 peptide vaccine. The V call is TRBV6-4, the J call TRBJ1-1; 8 bases fit TRBD1. The CDR3 is CASSRTGISEAFF. The CDR3 nucleotides read TGTGCCAGCAGTCGGACAGGGATCTCTGAAGCTTTCTTT.